The 19 T cell receptor beta chains below come from one sample, sequenced in a study of blood T cell repertoires in COVID-19. Profiled with immunoSEQ multiplex PCR; TCRdb holds only in-frame clones, not every one. The sample contains more than 300,000 clones, 80% to 85% of which appear only once. Sequenced input: PBMCs or T cells enriched from blood (not recorded which). Every receptor here comes from a woman between 45 and 60 years old who had recovered from COVID-19.

The rearrangement uses TRBV7-8 and TRBJ1-2; 9 bases fit TRBD1. Germline loops: CDR1 SGHVS, CDR2 FQNEAQ. V shed 4 bases, J shed 6 bases, and the junction held 9 bases outside the gene matches. The length of the CDR3 is 15 residues. The CDR3: CASSWFGRDRDGYTF. CDR3 nucleotides: TGTGCCAGCAGCTGGTTCGGGAGGGACAGGGATGGCTACACCTTC.

The chain carries TRBV4-2 and TRBJ1-1; the D is unclear. Trimming took 1 base from V and 0 from J, leaving 6 bases between them. Germline CDR1 LGHNA, CDR2 YNFKEQ. There are 14 residues in the CDR3. The CDR3 loop reads CASSQVELNTEAFF. CDR3 DNA sequence: TGTGCCAGCAGCCAAGTGGAGTTGAACACTGAAGCTTTCTTT.

This clone was seen more than once but under ten times. The V gene is TRBV3-1 (or the pseudogene TRBV3-2), the J gene TRBJ1-2, with 7 nucleotides matching TRBD1. Germline CDR1 and CDR2: LGHDT and YNNKEL (reference sequence). The CDR3 totals 16 residues. The ends lost 4 bases at V and 2 bases at J; junction bases unmatched: 10. As DNA, the CDR3 is TGTGCCAGCAGCCGAGGGGGCAGCCAGACGAACTATGGCTACACCTTC. Translation gives CASSRGGSQTNYGYTF.

This clone has a handful of counts. The chain combines TRBV7-8 with TRBJ2-7; 7 nucleotides match TRBD2. Trimming cost V 1 base and J 2 bases; bases outside gene matches: 5. The germline V gene encodes CDR1 SGHVS and CDR2 FQNEAQ. The CDR3 has 15 residues. The CDR3 DNA reads as TGTGCCAGCAGCTTAGAAGGCGGGAGAACCTACGAGCAGTACTTC. It specifies CASSLEGGRTYEQYF.

The chain joins TRBV5-1 to TRBJ2-5; D perhaps matches TRBD1 (6 bases). V dropped 3 bases and J dropped 5 bases, with 11 bases sitting between them. CDR1 is SGHRS, CDR2 YFSETQ, per germline. This CDR3 has 13 residues. The CDR3 reads CASSSQGRETQYF. DNA of the CDR3: TGCGCCAGCAGCTCACAGGGCCGGGAGACCCAGTACTTC. Full variable domain (missing parts from reference TRBV5-1 and TRBJ2-5): KAGVTQTPRYLIKTRGQQVTLSCSPISGHRSVSWYQQTPGQGLQFLFEYFSETQRNKGNFPGRFSGRQFSNSRSEMNVSTLELGDSALYLCASSSQGRETQYFGPGTRLLVL.

This clone has just a few counts. CDR3 sequence (DNA): TGTGCTAGTGGTTTGGGGACAGGGAGTAGTGTTAGAAGCACCTTC. It translates to CASGLGTGSSVRSTF. J is TRBJ1-2 and V is TRBV12-5, with 8 bases matching TRBD1. CDR1 and CDR2 from the germline V gene are LGHNT and FRNRAP. The V gene end was trimmed by 1 base and the J gene end by 13 bases; junction bases not matched to a gene: 14. This CDR3 contains 15 residues.

J is TRBJ1-1 and V is TRBV14; 10 nucleotides line up with TRBD1. Germline CDR1 reads SGHDN; CDR2 reads FVKESK. Unmatched junction bases numbered 12, after V lost 4 bases and J lost 4 bases. CDR3 length equals 17 residues. In DNA, the CDR3 is TGTGCCAGCAGCCTAAAGAGACAGGGGGCGCTTGGCACTGAAGCTTTCTTT. This encodes CASSLKRQGALGTEAFF.

This chain joins TRBV6-2 or TRBV6-3 and TRBJ1-2, with D uncertain. V dropped 0 bases and J dropped 0 bases, with 17 bases sitting between them. The CDR3 sequence is 18 residues long. The germline gives CDR1 MNHEY, CDR2 SVGEGT. The CDR3 DNA reads as TGTGCCAGCAGTTACTCATCAGTAGGAGGCTCTTCTAACTATGGCTACACCTTC. Amino acid sequence: CASSYSSVGGSSNYGYTF.

The chain joins TRBV7-8 to TRBJ1-6, with TRBD1 matching 8 bases. J gave up 5 bases and V 2 bases, and 5 bases lay outside the gene matches. Germline V gene data show CDR1 as SGHVS and CDR2 as FQNEAQ. The CDR3 length is 16 residues. DNA for the CDR3: TGTGCCAGCAGCTTACTCGGGGGACAGGATAATTCACCCCTCCACTTT. Its translation is CASSLLGGQDNSPLHF.

As DNA, the CDR3 is TGCGCCAGCAGCTTGACCGCTAGCGGGGGGCAGTGGAGTGAGCAGTTCTTC. Residues: CASSLTASGGQWSEQFF. V is TRBV5-1 and J is TRBJ2-1; 11 bases match TRBD2. The CDR3 is 17 amino acids. V gave up 1 base and J gave up 9 bases; unmatched junction bases: 12. Germline values: CDR1 SGHRS, CDR2 YFSETQ.

This rearrangement joins TRBV7-2 to TRBJ2-7; 9 bases align to TRBD2. The CDR3 covers 15 residues. Losses at the gene ends were 3 bases for V and 5 bases for J; bases not matched to a gene: 8. Germline assignment: CDR1 SGHTA and CDR2 FQGNSA. The DNA for the CDR3 is TGTGCCAGCAGCTTTAGCGGGAGTAACTCTAACGAGCAGTACTTC. As protein: CASSFSGSNSNEQYF. The full variable domain, its missing parts supplied by reference TRBV7-2 and TRBJ2-7, is GAGVSQSPSNKVTEKGKDVELRCDPISGHTALYWYRQSLGQGLEFLIYFQGNSAPDKSGLPSDRFSAERTGGSVSTLTIQRTQQEDSAVYLCASSFSGSNSNEQYFGPGTRLTVT.

The rearrangement uses TRBV7-3 and TRBJ2-7; D may be TRBD1 (5 bases). Germline CDR1 SGHTA, CDR2 FQGTGA. The length of the CDR3 is 15 residues. V shed 5 bases and J shed 5 bases, with 19 bases lying between them. The CDR3 spells CASSLRPGRVHEQYF. CDR3 nucleotides: TGTGCCAGCAGCCTGAGGCCGGGCAGGGTCCACGAGCAGTACTTC.

This rearrangement joins TRBV2 to TRBJ1-5, with D unresolved. In germline, CDR1 is SNHLY, CDR2 FYNNEI. CDR3 length: 13 residues. Trimming took off 6 bases at V and 0 bases at J, with 6 bases between the two ends. The CDR3 sequence: CASRAISNQPQHF. CDR3 bases: TGTGCCAGCAGAGCCATTAGCAATCAGCCCCAGCATTTT.

V is TRBV2 and J is TRBJ2-1; TRBD2 is a possible D gene (5 bases). Trimming stripped 11 bases from V and 7 bases from J, with 12 bases between. The CDR3 contains 11 residues. Germline-derived CDR1 and CDR2 are SNHLY and FYNNEI. CDR3 amino acids: CAGTVANEQFF. The CDR3 DNA reads TGTGCCGGAACAGTAGCGAATGAGCAGTTCTTC. The variable domain in full, completed from reference TRBV2 and TRBJ2-1, reads EPEVTQTPSHQVTQMGQEVILRCVPISNHLYFYWYRQILGQKVEFLVSFYNNEISEKSEIFDDQFSVERPDGSNFTLKIRSTKLEDSAMYFCAGTVANEQFFGPGTRLTVL.

This clone has only a few counts. The rearrangement links TRBV4-1 to TRBJ1-1, with D tentatively TRBD1 (5 bases). The CDR3 has 15 amino acids. CDR1 and CDR2 from the germline V gene are MGHRA and YSYEKL. The V end was cut by 3 bases, the J end by 0 bases, with 11 bases between. The CDR3 DNA is TGCGCCAGCAGCCATTCGACAGCTATGAACACTGAAGCTTTCTTT. It yields the protein CASSHSTAMNTEAFF.

This chain uses TRBV9 with TRBJ1-3; TRBD1 agrees at 8 bases. The V gene's germline CDR1 is SGDLS and CDR2 YYNGEE. V lost 2 bases and J lost 2; bases outside the gene matches: 6. The CDR3 sequence is 16 residues long. CDR3 in amino acids: CASSVGQGGTGNTIYF. The CDR3 coding sequence is TGTGCCAGCAGCGTCGGACAGGGAGGAACTGGAAACACCATATATTTT.

The rearrangement uses TRBV30 and TRBJ1-2; the match to TRBD1 covers 7 bases. This CDR3 has 16 residues. Per germline, CDR1 GTSNPN and CDR2 SVGIG (reference sequence). J gave up 3 bases and V 5 bases, and 15 bases lay outside the gene matches. The CDR3 bases are TGTGCCTGGGTGGCCCCCCGACAGGGAGTAGACTATGGCTACACCTTC. Protein product: CAWVAPRQGVDYGYTF. Drawing the rest from reference TRBV30 and TRBJ1-2, the complete variable domain is SQTIHQWPATLVQPVGSPLSLECTVEGTSNPNLYWYRQAAGRGLQLLFYSVGIGQISSEVPQNLSASRPQDRQFILSSKKLLLSDSGFYLCAWVAPRQGVDYGYTFGSGTRLTVV.

This chain uses TRBV6-5 with TRBJ1-5; TRBD1 is a possible D gene (5 bases). V was trimmed by 1 base and J by 0 bases, leaving 10 bases between them. CDR1 MNHEY and CDR2 SVGAGI come from the germline V gene. CDR3 size: 16 residues. DNA for the CDR3: TGTGCCAGCAGTTACTTGGAAGGGGCTAGCAATCAGCCCCAGCATTTT. This gives the protein CASSYLEGASNQPQHF.

This sequence joins TRBV7-6 and TRBJ1-2, with 10 bases lining up with TRBD1. The length of the CDR3 is 15 residues. V dropped 5 bases and J dropped 5; count of bases not matched to a gene: 8. CDR1 is SGHVS and CDR2 is FNYEAQ in the germline V gene. Here the CDR3 reads CASSPGQGVVYGYTF. CDR3 DNA: TGTGCCAGCAGCCCCGGACAGGGGGTGGTATATGGCTACACCTTC.